A selection of T cell receptor beta chains follows, all from one sample in a study of identical twins. TCRdb re-called the 5' RACE reads with MiXCR, one entry per CDR3 protein. The sample lists a few hundred thousand distinct CDR3 sequences, about 10% occurring once. Sequences were obtained from memory T cells sorted from blood. These receptors originate from a man aged 45 to 65 in good health. Both conserved end residues are part of each CDR3. The D gene is left open where the match is weak. The listing skips clone size in some rows; elsewhere it reads once, few, many or a size class.

D gene	clone size	V gene	J gene	CDR3 protein	CDR3 DNA
-	many	TRBV7-2	TRBJ1-5	CASSFGENQPQHF	TGTGCCAGCAGCTTTGGGGAAAATCAGCCCCAGCATTTT
TRBD2	many	TRBV20-1	TRBJ2-1	CSAPPPAGVHNEQFF	TGCAGTGCTCCCCCCCCCGCGGGAGTCCACAATGAGCAGTTCTTC
TRBD1	few	TRBV20-1	TRBJ2-2	CSARAGTGGVGELFF	TGCAGTGCTAGAGCGGGGACAGGGGGGGTCGGGGAGCTGTTTTTT
-	many	TRBV5-1	TRBJ2-1	CASSDRDNSYNEQFF	TGCGCCAGCAGCGACCGGGACAACTCCTACAATGAGCAGTTCTTC
-	-	TRBV7-7	TRBJ2-3	CASSLSSTGGRDTQYF	TGTGCTAGCAGCTTAAGTTCAACGGGGGGCCGAGATACGCAGTATTTT
-	few	TRBV6-4	TRBJ2-7	CASSDLPVFFCGGSPYEQYF	TGTGCCAGCAGTGACCTGCCGGTTTTCTTTTGCGGCGGGTCACCCTACGAGCAGTACTTC
-	many	TRBV19	TRBJ2-1	CASSMWRISYNEQFF	TGTGCCAGTAGTATGTGGCGGATCTCCTACAATGAGCAGTTCTTC
-	many	TRBV14	TRBJ2-2	CASSRRRGGELFF	TGTGCCAGCAGCCGCAGACGTGGGGGGGAGCTGTTTTTT
-	many	TRBV7-6	TRBJ2-1	CASSYLRTGSYNEQFF	TGTGCCAGCAGCTACCTCAGGACGGGCTCCTACAATGAGCAGTTCTTC
TRBD2	few	TRBV4-1	TRBJ2-5	CASSQGATGTRRETQYF	TGCGCCAGCAGCCAAGGGGCAACCGGGACTAGGCGGGAGACCCAGTACTTC
-	-	TRBV11-2	TRBJ2-5	CASSIPPEKETQYF	TGTGCCAGCAGCATCCCACCAGAAAAAGAGACCCAGTACTTC
TRBD2	many	TRBV7-2	TRBJ2-1	CASSPDRSGRPSNEQFF	TGTGCCAGCAGCCCCGACCGTAGCGGGAGGCCCAGCAATGAGCAGTTCTTC
TRBD1	-	TRBV20-1	TRBJ2-4	CSARDGTGPKNIQYF	TGCAGTGCTAGGGATGGGACAGGGCCGAAAAACATTCAGTACTTC
TRBD1	-	TRBV4-3	TRBJ1-1	CASSQLSGGRTEAFF	TGCGCCAGCAGCCAACTCTCAGGGGGCAGGACTGAAGCTTTCTTT
-	medium-sized	TRBV5-1	TRBJ2-3	CASSLGSGDTQYF	TGCGCCAGCAGCTTGGGGAGTGGAGATACGCAGTATTTT
-	few	TRBV20-1	TRBJ1-2	CSAGRDGYTF	TGCAGTGCTGGCAGAGACGGCTACACCTTC
TRBD2	-	TRBV10-3	TRBJ2-3	CAISESNGGSTDTQYF	TGTGCCATCAGTGAGTCCAACGGGGGGAGCACAGATACGCAGTATTTT
TRBD1	few	TRBV4-2	TRBJ1-1	CASSQRTGGLDTEAFF	TGTGCCAGCAGCCAGAGGACAGGGGGCTTGGACACTGAAGCTTTCTTT
-	many	TRBV3-1	TRBJ2-5	CASSPRIEGETQYF	TGTGCCAGCAGCCCCCGGATAGAAGGAGAGACCCAGTACTTC
-	many	TRBV10-1	TRBJ2-1	CASSESPGYNEQFF	TGCGCCAGCAGTGAGTCCCCGGGCTACAATGAGCAGTTCTTC
-	-	TRBV12-3/TRBV12-4	TRBJ1-2	CASSLSGNGYGYTF	TGTGCCAGCAGCCTATCGGGAAACGGCTATGGCTACACCTTC
TRBD1	few	TRBV12-3/TRBV12-4	TRBJ2-1	CASTLQDRHEQFF	TGTGCCAGCACCTTACAGGACAGGCATGAGCAGTTCTTC
TRBD2	-	TRBV10-3	TRBJ2-1	CATANFLAGTGEQFF	TGTGCCACCGCCAATTTCCTAGCGGGAACGGGTGAGCAGTTCTTC
-	-	TRBV7-6	TRBJ2-2	CASSQPGRATGELFF	TGTGCCAGCAGCCAACCGGGCAGAGCCACCGGGGAGCTGTTTTTT
TRBD1	many	TRBV4-1	TRBJ2-1	CASSQSPMRDRVGEQFF	TGCGCCAGCAGCCAATCACCCATGAGGGACAGGGTTGGTGAGCAGTTCTTC
-	few	TRBV2	TRBJ2-7	CASQMGAGGFYEQYF	TGTGCCAGCCAGATGGGCGCCGGGGGTTTCTACGAGCAGTACTTC
-	few	TRBV10-3	TRBJ2-5	CAISESGQGQETQYF	TGTGCCATCAGTGAGTCGGGGCAGGGACAAGAGACCCAGTACTTC
-	many	TRBV20-1	TRBJ1-1	CSARGNTEAFF	TGCAGTGCTAGGGGGAACACTGAAGCTTTCTTT
TRBD1	many	TRBV3-1	TRBJ1-2	CASSPGQGDYGYTF	TGTGCCAGCAGCCCCGGACAGGGGGACTATGGCTACACCTTC
-	few	TRBV20-1	TRBJ1-6	CSARDSTDYNSPLHF	TGCAGTGCTAGAGATTCCACCGATTATAATTCACCCCTCCACTTT
TRBD1	few	TRBV6-1	TRBJ2-5	CASRPRQGARETQYF	TGTGCCAGCAGACCTAGACAGGGGGCTAGAGAGACCCAGTACTTC
-	few	TRBV6-1	TRBJ2-1	CASSEGLSSYNEQFF	TGTGCCAGCAGTGAAGGACTGAGCTCCTACAATGAGCAGTTCTTC
TRBD2	many	TRBV5-1	TRBJ2-3	CASSLAGAGGYTDTQYF	TGCGCCAGCAGCTTGGCCGGAGCGGGGGGCTACACAGATACGCAGTATTTT
TRBD1	many	TRBV7-8	TRBJ2-7	CASSRQGKYEQYF	TGTGCCAGCAGCCGACAGGGTAAATACGAGCAGTACTTC
-	few	TRBV6-2/TRBV6-3	TRBJ2-7	CASSYDVSLSEQYF	TGTGCCAGCAGTTACGATGTTAGTCTGAGCGAGCAGTACTTC
-	-	TRBV12-3/TRBV12-4	TRBJ2-7	CASSRTVGEQYF	TGTGCCAGCAGTCGAACCGTAGGGGAGCAGTACTTC
TRBD2	many	TRBV5-6	TRBJ2-7	CASSKLAGGTYEQYF	TGTGCCAGCAGCAAGCTAGCGGGGGGTACCTACGAGCAGTACTTC
-	few	TRBV5-1	TRBJ2-7	CASRVDLGASYEQYF	TGCGCCAGCAGGGTCGATTTAGGGGCCTCCTACGAGCAGTACTTC
-	few	TRBV11-2	TRBJ2-5	CASSFRGPGETQYF	TGTGCCAGCAGCTTCAGAGGGCCTGGGGAGACCCAGTACTTC
-	-	TRBV9	TRBJ2-2	CASSVAVGGATGELFF	TGTGCCAGCAGCGTAGCGGTCGGGGGCGCGACCGGGGAGCTGTTTTTT
-	-	TRBV15	TRBJ2-5	CATSRDTNGAWETQYF	TGTGCCACCAGCAGAGATACAAACGGGGCCTGGGAGACCCAGTACTTC
-	many	TRBV4-1	TRBJ1-2	CASSQDQGPYGYTF	TGCGCCAGCAGCCAAGATCAGGGGCCCTATGGCTACACCTTC
-	many	TRBV7-2	TRBJ2-5	CASSVGQQETQYF	TGTGCCAGCAGCGTGGGACAACAAGAGACCCAGTACTTC
-	many	TRBV4-3	TRBJ1-1	CASRLSREPDREAFF	TGCGCCAGCAGATTAAGTCGGGAGCCCGACAGGGAAGCTTTCTTT
TRBD2	-	TRBV20-1	TRBJ2-7	CSARPSSGSSYEQYF	TGCAGTGCTAGACCCTCTAGCGGAAGCTCCTACGAGCAGTACTTC